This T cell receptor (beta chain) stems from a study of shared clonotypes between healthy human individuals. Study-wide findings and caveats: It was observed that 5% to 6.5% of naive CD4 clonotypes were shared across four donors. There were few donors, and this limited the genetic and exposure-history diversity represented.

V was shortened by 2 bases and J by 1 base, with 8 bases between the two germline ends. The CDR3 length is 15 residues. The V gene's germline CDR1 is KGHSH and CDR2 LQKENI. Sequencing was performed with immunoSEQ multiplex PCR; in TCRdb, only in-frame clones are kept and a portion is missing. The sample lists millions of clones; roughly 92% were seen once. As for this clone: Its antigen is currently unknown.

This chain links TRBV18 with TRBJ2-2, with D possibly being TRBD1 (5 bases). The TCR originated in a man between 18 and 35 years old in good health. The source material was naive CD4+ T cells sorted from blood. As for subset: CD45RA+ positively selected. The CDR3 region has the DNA TGTGCCAGCTCACCATTCGGACAGAACACCGGGGAGCTGTTTTTT. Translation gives CASSPFGQNTGELFF.